This TCR beta chain is from a study of HIV-infected patients and healthy controls. Between the trimmed V and J ends, which lost 1 base and 0 bases, there was a span of 25 bases. The CDR3 loop spans 19 amino acids. From germline, CDR1 is DFQATT and CDR2 SNEGSKA (reference sequence). TCRdb ran MiXCR on the 5' RACE reads and lists one entry per CDR3 protein. Here the sample spans around 64,000 distinct CDR3 sequences, about a sixth being singletons. This clonotype has only a few counts. Sequencing used CD4+ T cells from blood. The receptor's source is a human donor in good health. V usage is TRBV20-1 and J usage is TRBJ2-7; D assignment may be TRBD1 or TRBD2 (5 bases each). This CDR3 is CSARVAGKGTRRSSYEQYF. CDR3 in DNA: TGCAGTGCTAGAGTTGCCGGTAAGGGGACCCGTCGAAGCTCCTACGAGCAGTACTTC.